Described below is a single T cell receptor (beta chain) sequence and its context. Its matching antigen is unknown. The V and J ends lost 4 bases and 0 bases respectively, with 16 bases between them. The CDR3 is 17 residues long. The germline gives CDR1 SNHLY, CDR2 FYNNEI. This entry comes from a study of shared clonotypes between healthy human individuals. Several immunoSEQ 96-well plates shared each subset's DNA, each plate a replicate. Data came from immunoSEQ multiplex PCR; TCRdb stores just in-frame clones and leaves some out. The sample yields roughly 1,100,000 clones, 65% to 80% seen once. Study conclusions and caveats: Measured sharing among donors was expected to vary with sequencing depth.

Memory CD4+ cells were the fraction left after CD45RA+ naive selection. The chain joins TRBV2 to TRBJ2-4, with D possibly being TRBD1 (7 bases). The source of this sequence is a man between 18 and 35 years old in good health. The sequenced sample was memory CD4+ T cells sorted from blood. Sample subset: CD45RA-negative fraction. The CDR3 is CASSGQGGTLAKNIQYF. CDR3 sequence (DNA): TGTGCCAGCAGTGGACAGGGAGGTACTTTAGCCAAAAACATTCAGTACTTC.